This T cell receptor beta chain originates from a study of blood T cell repertoires in COVID-19. Germline CDR1 LNHDA, CDR2 SQIVND (reference sequence). The CDR3 covers 13 residues. V trimming: 4 bases; J trimming: 7 bases; junction bases outside the gene matches: 3. This clone occurred a few times. Generated by immunoSEQ multiplex PCR, the TCRdb table keeps only in-frame clones and is missing some. The data contain more than 110,000 clones, more than 75% of them singletons. The sample comprised peripheral blood. This clonotype was obtained from a woman in her 40s with acute or convalescent COVID-19. The V gene is TRBV19, the J gene TRBJ2-1; 8 bases agree with TRBD2. CDR3 amino acids: CASSTTSGNEQFF. The CDR3 region has the DNA TGTGCCAGTAGTACCACTAGCGGTAATGAGCAGTTCTTC.